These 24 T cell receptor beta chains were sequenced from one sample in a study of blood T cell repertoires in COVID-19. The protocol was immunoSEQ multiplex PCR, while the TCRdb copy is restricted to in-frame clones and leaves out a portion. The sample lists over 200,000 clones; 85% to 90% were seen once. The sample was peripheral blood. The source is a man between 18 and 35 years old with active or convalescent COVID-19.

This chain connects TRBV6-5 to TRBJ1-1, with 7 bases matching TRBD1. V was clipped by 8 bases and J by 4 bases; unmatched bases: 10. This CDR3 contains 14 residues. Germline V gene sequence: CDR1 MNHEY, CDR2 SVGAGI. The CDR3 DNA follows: TGTGCCAGCTCAAAACAGGGGCGAGGCACTGAAGCTTTCTTT. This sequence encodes CASSKQGRGTEAFF.

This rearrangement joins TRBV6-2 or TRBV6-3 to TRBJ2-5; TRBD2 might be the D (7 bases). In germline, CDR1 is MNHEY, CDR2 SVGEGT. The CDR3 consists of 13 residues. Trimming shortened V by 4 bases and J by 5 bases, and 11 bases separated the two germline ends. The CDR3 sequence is CASSFGGRETQYF. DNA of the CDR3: TGTGCCAGCAGTTTCGGGGGGCGGGAGACCCAGTACTTC.

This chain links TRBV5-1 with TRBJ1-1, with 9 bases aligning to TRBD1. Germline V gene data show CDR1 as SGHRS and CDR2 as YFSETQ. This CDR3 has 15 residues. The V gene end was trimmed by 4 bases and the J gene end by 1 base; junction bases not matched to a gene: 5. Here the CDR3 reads CASSKQGAENTEAFF. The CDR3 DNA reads TGCGCCAGCAGCAAACAGGGGGCAGAGAACACTGAAGCTTTCTTT.

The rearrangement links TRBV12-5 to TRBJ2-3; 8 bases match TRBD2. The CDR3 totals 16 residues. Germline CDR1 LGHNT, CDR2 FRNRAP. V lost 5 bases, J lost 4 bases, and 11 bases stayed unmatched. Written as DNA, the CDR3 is TGTGCTAGTGGTGCGGGACTAGTCACAAGGTCAGATACGCAGTATTTT. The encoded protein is CASGAGLVTRSDTQYF.

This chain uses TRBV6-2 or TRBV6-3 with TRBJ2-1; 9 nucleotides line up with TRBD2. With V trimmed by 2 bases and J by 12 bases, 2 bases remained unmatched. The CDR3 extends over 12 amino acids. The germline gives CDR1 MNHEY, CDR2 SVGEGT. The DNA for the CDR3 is TGTGCCAGCAGTTACCGGCGGGAGGGGCAGTTCTTC. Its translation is CASSYRREGQFF.

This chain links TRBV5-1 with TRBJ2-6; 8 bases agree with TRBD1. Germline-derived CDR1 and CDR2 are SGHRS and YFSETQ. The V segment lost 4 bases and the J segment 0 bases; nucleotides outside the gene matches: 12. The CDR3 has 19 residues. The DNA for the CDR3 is TGCGCCAGCAGCCCCACCGGACAGGGAACCCCCTCTGGGGCCAACGTCCTGACTTTC. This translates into CASSPTGQGTPSGANVLTF. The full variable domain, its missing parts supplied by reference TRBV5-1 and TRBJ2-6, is KAGVTQTPRYLIKTRGQQVTLSCSPISGHRSVSWYQQTPGQGLQFLFEYFSETQRNKGNFPGRFSGRQFSNSRSEMNVSTLELGDSALYLCASSPTGQGTPSGANVLTFGAGSRLTVL.

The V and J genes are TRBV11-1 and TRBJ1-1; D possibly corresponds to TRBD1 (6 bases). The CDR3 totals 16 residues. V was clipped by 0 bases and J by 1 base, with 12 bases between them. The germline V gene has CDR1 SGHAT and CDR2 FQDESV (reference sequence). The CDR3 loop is CASSLAGGPSNTEAFF. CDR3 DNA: TGTGCCAGCAGCTTAGCGGGGGGGCCCTCGAACACTGAAGCTTTCTTT.

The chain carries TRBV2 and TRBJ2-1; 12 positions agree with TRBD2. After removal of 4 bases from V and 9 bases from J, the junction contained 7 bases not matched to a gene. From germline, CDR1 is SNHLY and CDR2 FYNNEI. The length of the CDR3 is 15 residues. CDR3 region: CASSGSSGRASEQFF. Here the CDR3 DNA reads TGTGCCAGCAGTGGGTCTAGCGGGAGGGCTTCTGAGCAGTTCTTC.

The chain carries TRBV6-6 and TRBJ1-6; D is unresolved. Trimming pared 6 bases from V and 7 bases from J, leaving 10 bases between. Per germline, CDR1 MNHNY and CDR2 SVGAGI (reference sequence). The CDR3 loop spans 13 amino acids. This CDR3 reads CASRQAGNSPLHF. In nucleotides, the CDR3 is TGTGCCAGCAGGCAAGCAGGAAATTCACCCCTCCACTTT.

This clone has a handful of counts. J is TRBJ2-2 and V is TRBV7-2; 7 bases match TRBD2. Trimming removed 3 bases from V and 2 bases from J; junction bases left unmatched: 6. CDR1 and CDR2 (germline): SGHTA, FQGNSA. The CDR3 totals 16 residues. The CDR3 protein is CASSFSGTTNTGELFF. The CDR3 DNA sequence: TGTGCCAGCAGCTTCTCGGGGACTACCAACACCGGGGAGCTGTTTTTT.

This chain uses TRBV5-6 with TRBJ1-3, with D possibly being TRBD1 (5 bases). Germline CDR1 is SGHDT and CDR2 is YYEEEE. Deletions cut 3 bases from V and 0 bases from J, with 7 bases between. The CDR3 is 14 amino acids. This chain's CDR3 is CASSSTVSGNTIYF. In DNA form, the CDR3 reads TGTGCCAGCAGCTCGACAGTCTCTGGAAACACCATATATTTT.

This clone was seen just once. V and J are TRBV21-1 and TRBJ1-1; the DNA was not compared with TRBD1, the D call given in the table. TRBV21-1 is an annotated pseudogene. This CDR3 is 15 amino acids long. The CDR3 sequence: CASSGAAGGCTEAFF. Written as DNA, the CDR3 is TGTGCCAGCAGCGGAGCGGCAGGGGGCTGCACTGAAGCTTTCTTT.

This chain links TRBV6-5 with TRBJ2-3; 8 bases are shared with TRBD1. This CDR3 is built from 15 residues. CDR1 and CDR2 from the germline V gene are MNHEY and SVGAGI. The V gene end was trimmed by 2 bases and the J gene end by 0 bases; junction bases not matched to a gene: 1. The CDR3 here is CASSYRTGSTDTQYF. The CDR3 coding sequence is TGTGCCAGCAGTTACAGGACAGGGAGCACAGATACGCAGTATTTT.

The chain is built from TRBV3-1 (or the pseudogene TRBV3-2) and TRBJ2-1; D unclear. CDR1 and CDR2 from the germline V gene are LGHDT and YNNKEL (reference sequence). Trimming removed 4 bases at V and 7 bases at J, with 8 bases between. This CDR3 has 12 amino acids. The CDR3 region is CASSRQENEQFF. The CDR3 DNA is TGTGCCAGCAGCCGGCAGGAAAATGAGCAGTTCTTC.

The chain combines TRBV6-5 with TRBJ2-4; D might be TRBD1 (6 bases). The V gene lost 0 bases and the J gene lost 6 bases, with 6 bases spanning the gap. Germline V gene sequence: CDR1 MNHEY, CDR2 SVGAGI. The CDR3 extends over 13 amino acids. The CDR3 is CASSYSRGNIQYF. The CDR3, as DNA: TGTGCCAGCAGTTACTCCAGGGGAAACATTCAGTACTTC.

CDR3 coding DNA: TGTGCCAGCAGCTCCGGGACTAGCCTTATGGATGAGCAGTTCTTC. Translation: CASSSGTSLMDEQFF. The chain recombines TRBV5-4 with TRBJ2-1; 9 bases align to TRBD2. V dropped 3 bases and J dropped 8; count of bases not matched to a gene: 9. Germline CDR1 is SGHNT and CDR2 is YYREEE (reference sequence). The CDR3 sequence is 15 residues long.

The chain's CDR3 is CASGLPGPNGYTF. The DNA of the CDR3 is TGTGCTAGTGGTTTACCAGGTCCCAATGGCTACACCTTC. The chain joins TRBV12-5 to TRBJ1-2; no firm D call. CDR3 size: 13 residues. Germline V gene sequence: CDR1 LGHNT, CDR2 FRNRAP. V was clipped by 3 bases and J by 6 bases, with 11 bases between them. The entire variable domain, with the rest obtained from reference TRBV12-5 and TRBJ1-2, is as follows: DARVTQTPRHKVTEMGQEVTMRCQPILGHNTVFWYRQTMMQGLELLAYFRNRAPLDDSGMPKDRFSAEMPDATLATLKIQPSEPRDSAVYFCASGLPGPNGYTFGSGTRLTVV.

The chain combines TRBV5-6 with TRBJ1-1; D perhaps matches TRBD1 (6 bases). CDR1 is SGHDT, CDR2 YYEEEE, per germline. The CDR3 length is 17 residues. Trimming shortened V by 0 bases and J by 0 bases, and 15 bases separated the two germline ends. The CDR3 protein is CASSLAGGQGVNTEAFF. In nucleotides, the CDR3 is TGTGCCAGCAGCTTGGCCGGGGGGCAGGGCGTGAACACTGAAGCTTTCTTT.

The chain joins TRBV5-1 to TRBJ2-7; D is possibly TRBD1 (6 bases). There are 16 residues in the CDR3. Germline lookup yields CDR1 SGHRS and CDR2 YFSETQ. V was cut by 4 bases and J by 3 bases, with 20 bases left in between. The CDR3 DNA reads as TGCGCCAGCAGCCTGGCTACGGCAGGGGCTCTCTACGAGCAGTACTTC. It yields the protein CASSLATAGALYEQYF.

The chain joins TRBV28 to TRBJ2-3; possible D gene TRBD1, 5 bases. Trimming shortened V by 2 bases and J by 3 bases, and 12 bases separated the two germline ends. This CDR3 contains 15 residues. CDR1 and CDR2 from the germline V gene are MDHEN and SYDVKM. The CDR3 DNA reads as TGTGCCAGCAGTTTAGAAGGGGCCATAACAGATACGCAGTATTTT. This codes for CASSLEGAITDTQYF.

This CDR3 reads CAITGQLDQPQHF. The DNA for the CDR3 is TGTGCCATCACCGGACAGTTGGATCAGCCCCAGCATTTT. V is TRBV10-3 and J is TRBJ1-5; TRBD1 is a possible D gene (6 bases). Germline V gene lookup returns CDR1 ENHRY and CDR2 SYGVKD. CDR3 length equals 13 residues. Trimming took 7 bases from V and 5 from J, leaving 12 bases between them.

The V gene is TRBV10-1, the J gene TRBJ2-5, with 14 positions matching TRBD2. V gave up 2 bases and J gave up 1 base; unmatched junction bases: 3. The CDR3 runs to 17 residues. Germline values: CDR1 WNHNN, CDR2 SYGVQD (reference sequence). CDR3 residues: CASSERGTSGGQETQYF. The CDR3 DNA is TGCGCCAGCAGTGAGAGAGGGACTAGCGGGGGCCAAGAGACCCAGTACTTC.

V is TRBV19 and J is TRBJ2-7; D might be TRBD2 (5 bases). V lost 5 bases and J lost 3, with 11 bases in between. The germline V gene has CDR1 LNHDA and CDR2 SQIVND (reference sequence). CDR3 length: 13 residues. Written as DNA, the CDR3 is TGTGCCAGTAGTGTCGCGGGTGGCTACGAGCAGTACTTC. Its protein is CASSVAGGYEQYF.

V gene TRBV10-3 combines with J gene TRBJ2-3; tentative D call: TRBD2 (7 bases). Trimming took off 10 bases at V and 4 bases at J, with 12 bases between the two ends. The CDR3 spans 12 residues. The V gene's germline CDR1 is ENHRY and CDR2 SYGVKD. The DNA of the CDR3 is TGTGCCACAAGGGGGGGGGCAGATACGCAGTATTTT. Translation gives CATRGGADTQYF.